This record looks at one T cell receptor (beta chain) sequence and its context. In the study's own analysis: Amplification of reference gene primers provided the estimated nucleated cell counts. TCRdb keeps only in-frame clones here, not all; method: immunoSEQ multiplex PCR. The V and J calls and clone size come from that table; D and trimming were worked out from the DNA. The repertoire includes under 9,500 clones, more than 85% of them detected once, and about 4.2% sits in the top ten. The sample originates from a study of blood T cell repertoires in COVID-19. Study-level information: Whether acute or convalescent, the COVID-19 samples came from the United States, Italy and Spain. PBMCs, B-cell-depleted T cells, or T cells provided the cDNA or gDNA that made up the material.

This TCR was sampled from a woman in her fifties or sixties with active COVID-19. Sample: peripheral blood.

The chain's CDR3 is CASSLTASGRSEQFF. CDR3 nucleotides: TGTGCCAGCAGCCTAACCGCTAGCGGGAGGTCTGAGCAGTTCTTC. This chain uses TRBV3-1 (or the pseudogene TRBV3-2) with TRBJ2-1, with 11 bases fitting TRBD2. From germline, CDR1 is LGHDT and CDR2 YNNKEL (reference sequence). The V and J ends lost 4 bases and 9 bases, in that order; junction bases with no gene match: 8. The CDR3 has 15 amino acids.